The 9 T cell receptor beta chains below all came from one sample that was sequenced in a study of shared clonotypes between healthy human individuals. The table came from immunoSEQ multiplex PCR; TCRdb's copy has only in-frame clones and leaves some out. Among about 610,000 clones, 95% to 96% were seen once, and the ten largest hold approximately 0.12%. CD45RO-negative, CCR7-selected cells formed the naive CD8 fraction, which excluded terminally differentiated effector memory CD45RA+ cells. Material for sequencing was naive CD8+ T cells sorted from blood. Every receptor here comes from a woman aged 30 to 39 in good health.

This rearrangement joins TRBV6-1 to TRBJ2-2; no firm D call. This CDR3 is built from 13 residues. V was cut by 7 bases and J by 2 bases, with 8 bases left in between. The germline gives CDR1 MNHNS, CDR2 SASEGT. The DNA for the CDR3 is TGTGCCAGCATCGGCATCAACACCGGGGAGCTGTTTTTT. It specifies CASIGINTGELFF.

V and J are TRBV2 and TRBJ1-4, with 7 nucleotides matching TRBD1. This CDR3 is 15 amino acids long. V shed 2 bases, J shed 7 bases, and the junction held 7 bases outside the gene matches. Germline CDR1 SNHLY, CDR2 FYNNEI. The CDR3 protein is CASSEFSPGGEKLFF. The CDR3 DNA reads as TGTGCCAGCAGTGAATTTTCACCAGGGGGTGAAAAACTGTTTTTT.

The chain recombines TRBV5-4 with TRBJ2-5; D unclear. V dropped 0 bases and J dropped 4 bases, with 4 bases sitting between them. This CDR3 has 12 amino acids. Germline-derived CDR1 and CDR2 are SGHNT and YYREEE (reference sequence). CDR3 nucleotides: TGTGCCAGCAGCTTGGCCGGAGAGACCCAGTACTTC. Protein product: CASSLAGETQYF.

This rearrangement joins TRBV7-8 to TRBJ2-7; TRBD1 agrees at 9 bases. This CDR3 is 15 amino acids long. Germline V CDR1 and CDR2: SGHVS, FQNEAQ. The V segment lost 5 bases and the J segment 1 base; nucleotides outside the gene matches: 6. The CDR3 DNA follows: TGTGCCAGCAGCAAGCCGGGACAGGGATCCTACGAGCAGTACTTC. Translated: CASSKPGQGSYEQYF.

V and J are TRBV5-4 and TRBJ1-2, with 8 bases fitting TRBD1. CDR1 SGHNT and CDR2 YYREEE come from the germline V gene (reference sequence). The V segment lost 4 bases and the J segment 1 base; nucleotides outside the gene matches: 6. The CDR3 sequence is 15 residues long. CDR3: CASSHRDRSNYGYTF. In DNA, the CDR3 is TGTGCCAGCAGCCACCGGGACAGGAGTAACTATGGCTACACCTTC. Full variable domain (missing parts from reference TRBV5-4 and TRBJ1-2): ETGVTQSPTHLIKTRGQQVTLRCSSQSGHNTVSWYQQALGQGPQFIFQYYREEENGRGNFPPRFSGLQFPNYSSELNVNALELDDSALYLCASSHRDRSNYGYTFGSGTRLTVV.

A single count supports this clone. CDR3 amino acids: CASSARDINNEQFF. CDR3 DNA: TGTGCCAGCAGTGCGCGGGATATCAACAATGAGCAGTTCTTC. The chain carries TRBV2 and TRBJ2-1, with D maybe TRBD2 (6 bases). The germline V gene has CDR1 SNHLY and CDR2 FYNNEI. V was cut by 4 bases and J by 5 bases, with 12 bases left in between. The CDR3 runs 14 residues.

This clone was seen once. The chain couples TRBV28 to TRBJ2-5, with D unresolved. This CDR3 has 15 amino acids. CDR1 and CDR2 from the germline V gene are MDHEN and SYDVKM. The ends were cut back, 2 bases at V and 5 bases at J, with 15 bases in the middle. The CDR3 DNA reads TGTGCCAGCAGTTTAGTGGTCTCCCGGCAGGAGACCCAGTACTTC. Protein sequence: CASSLVVSRQETQYF.

The chain has TRBV13 and TRBJ2-1, with a weak D call TRBD2 (6 bases). Trimming pared 0 bases from V and 4 bases from J, leaving 10 bases between. Per the germline V gene, CDR1 is PRHDT and CDR2 is FYEKMQ (reference sequence). CDR3 length: 15 amino acids. The CDR3 loop is CASSLGRGGYNEQFF. CDR3 DNA: TGTGCCAGCAGCTTAGGCCGTGGGGGGTACAATGAGCAGTTCTTC.

V gene TRBV15 combines with J gene TRBJ2-7; 8 bases map to TRBD1. The CDR3 sequence is 15 residues long. Germline V CDR1 and CDR2: LNHNV, YYDKDF (reference sequence). J lost 2 bases, V lost 3 bases, and 6 bases had no gene match. The CDR3 protein is CATSSLRDRPYEQYF. The DNA of the CDR3 is TGTGCCACCAGCAGTCTCCGGGACAGGCCCTACGAGCAGTACTTC.